This entry lists 30 T cell receptor beta chains sequenced from one sample in a study of cytomegalovirus exposure and HLA in healthy donors. TCRdb keeps only in-frame clones here, not all; method: immunoSEQ multiplex PCR. The data contain about 220,000 clones, around 87% of them seen just once; the ten biggest clones take up 2.6%. Input material: PBMCs. These receptors were taken from a man in his late teens or twenties in good health and CMV-seronegative.

A remark on this clone: Possible read error: a much larger clone is one base away. This rearrangement joins TRBV5-4 to TRBJ1-1; D unclear. Germline V CDR1 and CDR2: SGHNT, YYREEE (reference sequence). This CDR3 comprises 14 residues. Trimming shortened V by 0 bases and J by 0 bases, and 6 bases separated the two germline ends. In DNA form, the CDR3 reads TGTGCCAGCAGCTTGGACAGCCTGAACACTGAAGCTTTCTTT. Its protein is CASSLDSLNTEAFF.

This chain links TRBV19 with TRBJ1-5, with D perhaps matching TRBD1 (6 bases). Per germline, CDR1 LNHDA and CDR2 SQIVND (reference sequence). The length of the CDR3 is 16 residues. Trimming cost V 1 base and J 2 bases, with 12 bases left between them. The CDR3 reads CASSIGWGGGNQPQHF. CDR3 in DNA: TGTGCCAGTAGTATAGGATGGGGGGGCGGCAATCAGCCCCAGCATTTT.

The rearrangement joins TRBV18 to TRBJ1-2, with a weak D call TRBD1 (5 bases). Trimming took 2 bases from V and 4 from J, leaving 11 bases between them. Germline CDR1 and CDR2: KGHSH and LQKENI. This CDR3 has 14 amino acids. The CDR3 here is CASSPSGDPYGYTF. CDR3 bases: TGTGCCAGCTCACCATCGGGGGATCCCTATGGCTACACCTTC.

This clone was picked up one time. CDR3 protein: CASSLQGQGGEKLFF. As DNA, the CDR3 is TGTGCCAGCAGCCTACAGGGACAGGGAGGTGAAAAACTGTTTTTT. The chain joins TRBV9 to TRBJ1-4, with 9 positions matching TRBD1. This CDR3 spans 15 amino acids. Per the germline V gene, CDR1 is SGDLS and CDR2 is YYNGEE. The J segment lost 7 bases and the V segment lost 4 bases, leaving 8 bases of the junction unmatched.

This chain links TRBV18 with TRBJ2-1, with 8 positions matching TRBD1. The V and J ends lost 5 bases and 6 bases, in that order; junction bases with no gene match: 6. Germline lookup yields CDR1 KGHSH and CDR2 LQKENI. This CDR3 has 14 amino acids. The chain's CDR3 is CASSAGTGGNEQFF. In DNA, the CDR3 is TGTGCCAGCTCAGCCGGGACAGGCGGCAATGAGCAGTTCTTC.

The V and J genes are TRBV10-1 and TRBJ2-1; 7 nucleotides agree with TRBD1. The CDR3 covers 14 residues. Germline CDR1 is WNHNN and CDR2 is SYGVQD (reference sequence). Trimming at V came to 2 bases and at J to 7 bases, leaving 5 bases not matched to a gene. The CDR3 spells CASSEDRELNEQFF. CDR3 DNA: TGCGCCAGCAGTGAGGACAGGGAGTTAAATGAGCAGTTCTTC.

The V and J genes are TRBV10-3 and TRBJ2-7, with 7 positions matching TRBD1. Looked up from germline, CDR1 is ENHRY and CDR2 is SYGVKD. V lost 4 bases and J lost 0; bases outside the gene matches: 18. CDR3 length: 19 residues. DNA of the CDR3: TGTGCCATCAGTGGCAGAACTCGACCACTACAGGGGTTCTCCTACGAGCAGTACTTC. The encoded protein is CAISGRTRPLQGFSYEQYF.

J is TRBJ2-3 and V is TRBV27; 14 positions agree with TRBD2. In germline, CDR1 is MNHEY, CDR2 SMNVEV (reference sequence). Trimming took 3 bases from V and 8 from J; bases not matched to a gene: 10. CDR3 size: 17 residues. CDR3 in amino acids: CASSFQTSGLAGVTQYF. The CDR3 bases are TGTGCCAGCAGTTTTCAAACCTCGGGACTAGCGGGGGTTACGCAGTATTTT.

The chain couples TRBV28 to TRBJ2-2, with 10 positions matching TRBD2. Germline values: CDR1 MDHEN, CDR2 SYDVKM. The V gene end was trimmed by 6 bases and the J gene end by 2 bases; junction bases not matched to a gene: 3. CDR3 length: 15 amino acids. The CDR3 loop reads CASRSGRGNTGELFF. DNA for the CDR3: TGTGCCAGCAGAAGCGGGAGGGGAAACACCGGGGAGCTGTTTTTT.

The chain uses TRBV5-1 and TRBJ2-3, with 7 bases matching TRBD1. J gave up 3 bases and V 6 bases, and 7 bases lay outside the gene matches. The CDR3 is 14 amino acids. Germline assignment: CDR1 SGHRS and CDR2 YFSETQ. The CDR3 sequence is CASMSGGWTDTQYF. The CDR3 region has the DNA TGCGCCAGCATGTCAGGGGGTTGGACAGATACGCAGTATTTT.

On this clone itself: The junction does not match germline at one end; this may be a read error. The chain employs TRBV7-9 and TRBJ2-7; 9 bases map to TRBD2. The CDR3 spans 14 residues. From germline, CDR1 is SEHNR and CDR2 FQNEAQ (reference sequence). The chain's CDR3 is CASSLREGLTGSQF. CDR3 nucleotides: TGTGCCAGCAGCTTGCGGGAGGGCCTTACGGGATCCCAATTC.

The rearrangement links TRBV19 to TRBJ1-5, with D possibly being TRBD1 (5 bases). Germline assignment: CDR1 LNHDA and CDR2 SQIVND (reference sequence). The CDR3 is 15 amino acids. Between the trimmed V and J ends, which lost 5 bases and 2 bases, there was a span of 13 bases. The CDR3 region is CASSVGWGGNQPQHF. CDR3 nucleotides: TGTGCCAGTAGTGTCGGGTGGGGGGGCAATCAGCCCCAGCATTTT.

In its sample, this clone was seen a few times. The chain employs TRBV2 and TRBJ1-4, with D perhaps matching TRBD1 (6 bases). This CDR3 contains 10 residues. CDR1 SNHLY and CDR2 FYNNEI come from the germline V gene. V was pared by 6 bases and J by 10 bases, with 6 bases between. The CDR3 DNA follows: TGTGCCAGCAGACAGGGAAAACTGTTTTTT. It yields the protein CASRQGKLFF.

V and J are TRBV4-3 and TRBJ1-1; tentative D call: TRBD1 (5 bases). This CDR3 spans 15 amino acids. V lost 4 bases and J 0 bases, leaving 12 bases between the germline ends. Germline CDR1 LGHNA, CDR2 YSLEER. The CDR3 nucleotides read TGCGCCAGCAGCCCTACGGGACTCATGAACACTGAAGCTTTCTTT. Translating gives CASSPTGLMNTEAFF.

The chain combines TRBV7-9 with TRBJ2-3, with D possibly TRBD1 on 6 matching bases. CDR3 length equals 12 residues. V was shortened by 5 bases and J by 8 bases, with 11 bases between the two germline ends. Per germline, CDR1 SEHNR and CDR2 FQNEAQ (reference sequence). CDR3 nucleotide sequence: TGTGCCAGCAGCCGGGACACGGGTACGCAGTATTTT. Encoded protein: CASSRDTGTQYF. The whole variable domain, remainder taken from reference TRBV7-9 and TRBJ2-3, is DTGVSQNPRHKITKRGQNVTFRCDPISEHNRLYWYRQTLGQGPEFLTYFQNEAQLEKSRLLSDRFSAERPKGSFSTLEIQRTEQGDSAMYLCASSRDTGTQYFGPGTRLTVL.

The V call is TRBV28, the J call TRBJ2-7; 9 positions match TRBD1. This CDR3 is 16 amino acids long. Trimming cost V 5 bases and J 0 bases; bases outside gene matches: 8. The germline CDR1 and CDR2 sequences are MDHEN and SYDVKM. The chain's CDR3 is CASSPLGDRASYEQYF. DNA of the CDR3: TGTGCCAGCAGTCCCTTGGGGGACAGGGCCTCCTACGAGCAGTACTTC.

The chain uses TRBV5-1 and TRBJ2-3; D is unclear. There are 14 residues in the CDR3. Trimming cost V 0 bases and J 2 bases, with 7 bases left between them. Germline CDR1 reads SGHRS; CDR2 reads YFSETQ. In nucleotides, the CDR3 is TGCGCCAGCAGCTTGGCGTTATCCACAGATACGCAGTATTTT. Translation gives CASSLALSTDTQYF.

The V and J genes are TRBV6-5 and TRBJ2-7, with 10 positions matching TRBD1. The CDR3 is 14 residues long. CDR1 and CDR2 from the germline V gene are MNHEY and SVGAGI. The V segment lost 2 bases and the J segment 6 bases; nucleotides outside the gene matches: 4. CDR3 amino acids: CASSYRQGAPEQYF. The CDR3 DNA follows: TGTGCCAGCAGTTACAGACAGGGGGCTCCCGAGCAGTACTTC.

J is TRBJ1-2 and V is TRBV7-2; TRBD1 matches at 7 bases. This CDR3 is built from 14 residues. The trim removed 5 bases at V and 0 bases at J, leaving 3 bases unmatched. Per the germline V gene, CDR1 is SGHTA and CDR2 is FQGNSA. The CDR3: CASSPGTANYGYTF. CDR3 nucleotides: TGTGCCAGCAGCCCAGGGACAGCTAACTATGGCTACACCTTC.

The chain combines TRBV5-1 with TRBJ2-7; 10 bases align to TRBD1. The CDR3 length is 15 residues. V lost 4 bases to trimming and J lost 6 bases; unmatched junction nucleotides: 10. Germline lookup yields CDR1 SGHRS and CDR2 YFSETQ. The CDR3 protein is CASSPSWDRGGEQYF. The CDR3 DNA reads as TGCGCCAGCAGCCCCAGCTGGGACAGGGGTGGCGAGCAGTACTTC.

This sequence joins TRBV5-1 and TRBJ2-2; 8 nucleotides line up with TRBD1. The V segment lost 4 bases and the J segment 4 bases; nucleotides outside the gene matches: 6. The germline CDR1 and CDR2 sequences are SGHRS and YFSETQ. CDR3 length equals 15 residues. The CDR3 spells CASSPGTGVTGELFF. DNA of the CDR3: TGCGCCAGCAGCCCGGGGACAGGCGTCACCGGGGAGCTGTTTTTT.

This chain joins TRBV27 and TRBJ2-5; 8 bases match TRBD1. After removal of 4 bases from V and 7 bases from J, the junction contained 8 bases not matched to a gene. The CDR3 totals 14 residues. Germline values: CDR1 MNHEY, CDR2 SMNVEV (reference sequence). CDR3 DNA sequence: TGTGCCAGCAGTTCCAGGACAGGGCGGGTGACCCAGTACTTC. Its translation is CASSSRTGRVTQYF.

The V and J genes are TRBV7-2 and TRBJ1-3; 10 nucleotides align to TRBD1. The CDR3 totals 16 residues. V gave up 2 bases and J gave up 4 bases; unmatched junction bases: 5. CDR1 is SGHTA, CDR2 FQGNSA, per germline. CDR3: CASSLTGQGSGNTIYF. CDR3 nucleotide sequence: TGTGCCAGCAGCTTAACGGGACAGGGGTCCGGAAACACCATATATTTT.

The chain employs TRBV27 and TRBJ2-7, with a weak D call TRBD2 (5 bases). CDR3 length: 13 amino acids. Germline V gene lookup returns CDR1 MNHEY and CDR2 SMNVEV (reference sequence). V was pared by 7 bases and J by 5 bases, with 15 bases between. CDR3 in amino acids: CASKALSVDEQYF. CDR3 nucleotides: TGTGCCAGCAAAGCGCTTAGCGTCGACGAGCAGTACTTC.

To note about this clone: Other DNA sequences in the sample encode the same CDR3. V and J are TRBV5-1 and TRBJ2-5; 9 bases map to TRBD1. V was pared by 4 bases and J by 3 bases, with 4 bases of the junction left unmatched. This CDR3 has 14 amino acids. The germline V gene has CDR1 SGHRS and CDR2 YFSETQ. The CDR3 DNA reads TGCGCCAGCAGCATGGGACAGGGAGAAGAGACCCAGTACTTC. This codes for CASSMGQGEETQYF.

This sequence joins TRBV4-3 and TRBJ1-4; D is uncertain. The CDR3 has 15 amino acids. The germline V and J ends were trimmed by 4 bases and 5 bases, with 14 bases remaining between them. Germline loops: CDR1 LGHNA, CDR2 YSLEER. CDR3 sequence: CASSRNRHQNEKLFF. The CDR3 nucleotides are TGCGCCAGCAGCCGAAACAGACACCAAAATGAAAAACTGTTTTTT.

The chain joins TRBV9 to TRBJ1-1; maybe TRBD1 (6 bases). V was cut by 4 bases and J by 4 bases, with 14 bases left in between. Germline loops: CDR1 SGDLS, CDR2 YYNGEE. This CDR3 region has 14 residues. CDR3 sequence reads: CASSQNRGATEAFF. The CDR3 bases are TGTGCCAGCAGCCAGAACCGGGGGGCCACTGAAGCTTTCTTT. Complete variable domain (other parts from reference TRBV9 and TRBJ1-1): DSGVTQTPKHLITATGQRVTLRCSPRSGDLSVYWYQQSLDQGLQFLIQYYNGEERAKGNILERFSAQQFPDLHSELNLSSLELGDSALYFCASSQNRGATEAFFGQGTRLTVV.

This chain uses TRBV9 with TRBJ2-7, with 11 bases lining up with TRBD2. Losses at the gene ends were 3 bases for V and 2 bases for J; bases not matched to a gene: 4. The CDR3 covers 15 residues. CDR1 is SGDLS, CDR2 YYNGEE, per germline. Here the CDR3 reads CASSAGTSGPYEQYF. The CDR3 DNA is TGTGCCAGCAGCGCCGGGACTAGCGGCCCCTACGAGCAGTACTTC.

V usage is TRBV4-2 and J usage is TRBJ2-7; possible D gene TRBD1, 7 bases. CDR3 size: 15 residues. Trimming stripped 1 base from V and 3 bases from J, with 13 bases between. The germline V gene encodes CDR1 LGHNA and CDR2 YNFKEQ. The CDR3 DNA reads TGTGCCAGCAGCCAAGGTGGAGGGGGCAACTACGAGCAGTACTTC. Residues: CASSQGGGGNYEQYF.

This clone was seen more than once but under ten times. The genes are TRBV7-8 and TRBJ2-5; possibly TRBD2 for D (5 bases). CDR1 SGHVS and CDR2 FQNEAQ come from the germline V gene. The CDR3 has 15 amino acids. V was cut by 5 bases and J by 4 bases, with 17 bases left in between. The CDR3 region has the DNA TGTGCCAGCAGCCCCCGGGGTTATTCGTCAGAGACCCAGTACTTC. It codes for CASSPRGYSSETQYF.